The 5 T cell receptor beta chains reported below all come from one sample, sequenced in a study of T cell repertoires in cytomegalovirus infection (dated by TCRdb to 2018 to 2020). The sample's treatment or condition label, in plain terms: in vitro stimulation with specific CMV peptide epitopes to enrich CMV-specific T cells. TCRdb lists the instrument as Illumina HiSeq 1500. TCRdb redid the processing of the public reads, applying fastp at Q25 and MiXCR, and retained in-frame beta chains. Identical CDR3 proteins give one entry, which carries the most common genes and DNA. This sample holds about 830,000 distinct CDR3 sequences; approximately 30% were observed only once. The ten largest clonotypes hold roughly 12% of the sample. Their antigens are not known. The input for sequencing was cultured CD8+ T cells from PBMCs, taken from culture after CMV antigen stimulation. Every receptor here comes from a human donor in good health (CMV status not recorded). Some clones in this sample may be carry-over from other donors' samples.

This clonotype was recorded a few times. The J gene is TRBJ1-2, the V gene TRBV7-3, with 7 bases identical to TRBD1. The CDR3 is 14 residues long. Germline CDR1 reads SGHTA; CDR2 reads FQGTGA. V lost 5 bases to trimming and J lost 5 bases; unmatched junction nucleotides: 8. CDR3 region: CASSVTGTAYGYTF. In DNA, the CDR3 is TGTGCCAGCAGCGTTACCGGGACAGCATATGGCTACACCTTC.

V is TRBV28 and J is TRBJ2-1; the D is unclear. The V gene lost 1 base and the J gene lost 9 bases, with 22 bases spanning the gap. This CDR3 has 17 amino acids. Germline CDR1 MDHEN, CDR2 SYDVKM. The CDR3 region is CASSLLSHSGQAFEQFF. Written as DNA, the CDR3 is TGTGCCAGCAGTTTATTATCTCACAGTGGGCAGGCCTTTGAGCAGTTCTTC. The whole variable domain, filled in from reference TRBV28 and TRBJ2-1, reads DVKVTQSSRYLVKRTGEKVFLECVQDMDHENMFWYRQDPGLGLRLIYFSYDVKMKEKGDIPEGYSVSREKKERFSLILESASTNQTSMYLCASSLLSHSGQAFEQFFGPGTRLTVL.

This clonotype was observed many times. This chain uses TRBV7-6 with TRBJ2-1; 10 bases map to TRBD2. Germline V CDR1 and CDR2: SGHVS, FNYEAQ. This CDR3 has 17 amino acids. V shed 1 base, J shed 4 bases, and the junction held 7 bases outside the gene matches. CDR3 in amino acids: CASSLERPTSGYNEQFF. CDR3 in DNA: TGTGCCAGCAGCTTAGAAAGGCCGACTAGCGGGTACAATGAGCAGTTCTTC.

The chain employs TRBV10-3 and TRBJ1-4; 9 nucleotides match TRBD1. The length of the CDR3 is 16 residues. V lost 3 bases and J lost 7; bases outside the gene matches: 9. The germline V gene has CDR1 ENHRY and CDR2 SYGVKD. The DNA for the CDR3 is TGTGCCATCAGTGAACTGGCCGGGACAGGGAGTGAAAAACTGTTTTTT. Its translation: CAISELAGTGSEKLFF.

In this sample, this clonotype turned up many times. The chain joins TRBV12-5 to TRBJ2-5; 11 bases map to TRBD1. The CDR3 covers 15 residues. Per germline, CDR1 LGHNT and CDR2 FRNRAP. Trimming took 0 bases from V and 5 from J; bases not matched to a gene: 2. CDR3 nucleotides: TGTGCTAGTGGTTTGGTAGGACAGGGGGCGGAGACCCAGTACTTC. This codes for CASGLVGQGAETQYF.